This T cell receptor beta chain was sequenced for a study of PD-1 blockade in classical Hodgkin lymphoma. Study information: Patients received nivolumab 3 mg/kg intravenously every 2 weeks.

The sample holds one count of this clone. Its specificity is not known. Clones were read by immunoSEQ multiplex PCR, and TCRdb kept only the in-frame ones, dropping some. This sample carries roughly 17,000 clones, over 70% of them seen once, and the ten largest clones take about 4.5%. Following autologous stem cell transplantation, relapse occurred in every patient, and exposure to brentuximab vedotin varied. Findings and caveats of the study: Patients starting nivolumab under 1 year after ASCT were excluded.

The TCR originated in a human donor with classical Hodgkin lymphoma. Sequenced material: peripheral blood mononuclear cells (PBMCs), taken at baseline.

CDR3 region: CASSTMSGGTNYGYTF. The CDR3 nucleotides are TGTGCCAGTAGTACCATGTCAGGGGGCACAAACTATGGCTACACCTTC. The gene calls are TRBV19 and TRBJ1-2, with 8 bases that match TRBD1. CDR1 is LNHDA, CDR2 SQIVND, per germline (reference sequence). Trimming took 4 bases from V and 2 from J; bases not matched to a gene: 9. The CDR3 runs 16 residues.